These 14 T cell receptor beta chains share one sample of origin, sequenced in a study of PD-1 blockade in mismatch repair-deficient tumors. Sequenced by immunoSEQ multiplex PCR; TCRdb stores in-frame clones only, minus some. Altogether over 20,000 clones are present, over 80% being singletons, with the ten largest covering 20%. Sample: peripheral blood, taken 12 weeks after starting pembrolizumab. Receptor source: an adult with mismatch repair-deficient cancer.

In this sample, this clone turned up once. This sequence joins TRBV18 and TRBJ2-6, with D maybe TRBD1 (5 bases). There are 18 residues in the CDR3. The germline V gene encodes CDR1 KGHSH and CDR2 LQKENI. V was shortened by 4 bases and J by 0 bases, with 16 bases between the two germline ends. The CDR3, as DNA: TGTGCCAGCTCACGAACATCGACAGTTCCCTCTGGGGCCAACGTCCTGACTTTC. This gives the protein CASSRTSTVPSGANVLTF.

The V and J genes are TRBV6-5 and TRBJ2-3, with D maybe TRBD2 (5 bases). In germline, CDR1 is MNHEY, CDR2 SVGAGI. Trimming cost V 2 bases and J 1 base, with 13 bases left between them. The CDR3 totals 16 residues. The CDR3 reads CASSYPSDSGTDTQYF. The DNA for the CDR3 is TGTGCCAGCAGTTACCCTAGTGATAGCGGCACAGATACGCAGTATTTT.

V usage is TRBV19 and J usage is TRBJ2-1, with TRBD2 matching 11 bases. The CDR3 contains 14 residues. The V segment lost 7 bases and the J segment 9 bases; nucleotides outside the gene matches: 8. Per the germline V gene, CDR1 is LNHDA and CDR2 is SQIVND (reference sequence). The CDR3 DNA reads TGTGCCAGTAATTTAGCGGGAGGGCCATCTGAGCAGTTCTTC. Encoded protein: CASNLAGGPSEQFF.

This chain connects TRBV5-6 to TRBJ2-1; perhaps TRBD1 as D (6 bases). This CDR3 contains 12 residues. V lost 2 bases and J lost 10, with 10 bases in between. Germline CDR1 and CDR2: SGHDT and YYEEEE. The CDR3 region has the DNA TGTGCCAGCAGCTTTGTTAGGGGGGAGCAGTTCTTC. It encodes CASSFVRGEQFF.

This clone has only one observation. The CDR3: CASSYEGAGYEQYF. The CDR3 DNA is TGTGCCAGCAGTTATGAGGGGGCGGGTTACGAGCAGTACTTC. The chain couples TRBV6-5 to TRBJ2-7; 7 bases line up with TRBD1. This CDR3 spans 14 amino acids. Germline-derived CDR1 and CDR2 are MNHEY and SVGAGI. V shed 3 bases and J 4 bases; nucleotides not matched to a gene: 6.

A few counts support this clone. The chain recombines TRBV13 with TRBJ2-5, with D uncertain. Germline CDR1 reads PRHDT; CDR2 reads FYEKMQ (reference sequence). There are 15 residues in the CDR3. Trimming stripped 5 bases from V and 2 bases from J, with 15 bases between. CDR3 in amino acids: CASSAHLHQQETQYF. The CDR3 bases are TGTGCCAGCAGCGCGCACCTCCATCAGCAAGAGACCCAGTACTTC.

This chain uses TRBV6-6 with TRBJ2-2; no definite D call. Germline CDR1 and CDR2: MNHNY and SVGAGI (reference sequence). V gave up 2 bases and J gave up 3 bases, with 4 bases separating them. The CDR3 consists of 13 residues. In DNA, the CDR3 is TGTGCCAGCAGTTACCGGGACACCGGGGAGCTGTTTTTT. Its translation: CASSYRDTGELFF.

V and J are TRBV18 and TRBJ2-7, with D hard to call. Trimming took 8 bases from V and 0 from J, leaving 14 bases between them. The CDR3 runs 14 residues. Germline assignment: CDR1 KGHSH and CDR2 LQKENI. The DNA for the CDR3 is TGTGCCAGCCTGGCGGCCCACTTCTCCTACGAGCAGTACTTC. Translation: CASLAAHFSYEQYF.

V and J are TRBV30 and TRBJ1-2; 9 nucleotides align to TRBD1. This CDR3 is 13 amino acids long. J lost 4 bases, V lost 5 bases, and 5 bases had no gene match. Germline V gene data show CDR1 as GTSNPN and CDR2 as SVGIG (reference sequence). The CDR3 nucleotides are TGTGCCTGGGACAGGGGGATCCTCTATGGCTACACCTTC. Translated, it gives CAWDRGILYGYTF.

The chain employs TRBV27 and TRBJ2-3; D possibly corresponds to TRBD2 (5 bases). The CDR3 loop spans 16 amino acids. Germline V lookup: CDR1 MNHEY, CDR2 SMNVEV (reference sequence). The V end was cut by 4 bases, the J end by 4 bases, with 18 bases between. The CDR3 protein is CASSSPAASGADTQYF. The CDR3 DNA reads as TGTGCCAGCAGTTCCCCAGCAGCCTCCGGGGCAGATACGCAGTATTTT.

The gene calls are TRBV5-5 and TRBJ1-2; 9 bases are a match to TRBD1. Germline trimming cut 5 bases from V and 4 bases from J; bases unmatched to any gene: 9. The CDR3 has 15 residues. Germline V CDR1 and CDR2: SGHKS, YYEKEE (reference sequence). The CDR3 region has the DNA TGTGCCAGCAGTATACAGGACAGGGGATTCTATGGCTACACCTTC. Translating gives CASSIQDRGFYGYTF.

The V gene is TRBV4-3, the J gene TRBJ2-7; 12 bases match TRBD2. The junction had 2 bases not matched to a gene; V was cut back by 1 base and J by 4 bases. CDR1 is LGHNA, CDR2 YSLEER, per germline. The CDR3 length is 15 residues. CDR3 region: CASSQVGTSGYEQYF. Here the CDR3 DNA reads TGCGCCAGCAGCCAAGTAGGGACTAGCGGGTACGAGCAGTACTTC.

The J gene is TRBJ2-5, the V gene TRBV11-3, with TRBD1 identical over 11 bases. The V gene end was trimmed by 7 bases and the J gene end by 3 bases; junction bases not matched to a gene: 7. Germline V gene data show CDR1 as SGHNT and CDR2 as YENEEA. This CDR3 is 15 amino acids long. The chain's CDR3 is CASTPWTGGEETQYF. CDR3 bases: TGTGCCAGCACCCCGTGGACAGGGGGCGAAGAGACCCAGTACTTC.

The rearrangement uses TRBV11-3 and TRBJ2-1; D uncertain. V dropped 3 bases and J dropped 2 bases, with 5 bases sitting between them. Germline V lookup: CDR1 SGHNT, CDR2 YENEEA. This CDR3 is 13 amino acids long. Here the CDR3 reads CASSFSPYNEQFF. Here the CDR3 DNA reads TGTGCCAGCAGCTTTTCCCCCTACAATGAGCAGTTCTTC.